This TCR beta chain was sequenced for a study of blood T cells in healthy people across ages. Then a second PCR, running roughly 7 to 11 cycles, was carried out with a sample-barcoded 5' primer and a J-beta primer mix. Carrying 12 random nucleotides, a template-switch adaptor labeled each individual cDNA molecule. TCRdb fed the 5' RACE reads into MiXCR, producing one record per CDR3 protein. The repertoire holds hundreds of thousands of distinct CDR3 sequences, with 58% as singletons. The specimen sequenced was blood. The receptor was isolated from a man aged 25 to 40 in good health.

The CDR3 coding sequence is TGTGCCAGCAGCTTATGGGAGAACACTGAAGCTTTCTTT. Encoded protein: CASSLWENTEAFF. The chain couples TRBV5-6 to TRBJ1-1; D unclear. Germline V lookup: CDR1 SGHDT, CDR2 YYEEEE. This CDR3 region has 13 residues. Trimming took off 2 bases at V and 1 base at J, with 6 bases between the two ends.